The 24 T cell receptor beta chains below were found in one sample sequenced in a study of Ad26.COV2.S vaccination and SARS-CoV-2 variants. Measured with immunoSEQ multiplex PCR; TCRdb has only the in-frame clones, and not every one. The sample carries around 300,000 clones, 80% to 90% recorded once. Treatment indicated: over 15 received Ad26.COV2.S at low or high dose, single or two shots; about 5 received placebo; per-sample allocation not given. Day 63 following the first vaccine or placebo injection was when the samples were taken. The sequences come from peripheral blood, collected in a trial of Ad26.COV2.S vaccine versus placebo. These receptors originate from a person between 18 and 59 years old who received the Ad26.COV2.S COVID-19 vaccine or a placebo.

In its sample, this clone was seen a few times. The V gene is TRBV4-1, the J gene TRBJ2-1; TRBD1 aligns across 9 bases. With V trimmed by 4 bases and J by 2 bases, 6 bases remained unmatched. Germline V gene lookup returns CDR1 MGHRA and CDR2 YSYEKL. The CDR3 has 16 residues. CDR3 coding DNA: TGCGCCAGCAGCCGGGGACAGGGTAGGACCTACAATGAGCAGTTCTTC. Protein: CASSRGQGRTYNEQFF.

V and J are TRBV5-1 and TRBJ2-1, with TRBD2 matching over 15 bases. Trimming removed 3 bases from V and 0 bases from J; junction bases left unmatched: 10. The CDR3 extends over 20 amino acids. Germline CDR1 SGHRS, CDR2 YFSETQ. The CDR3, as DNA: TGCGCCAGCAGCTGGCGGACTAGCGGGAGGGCCGGTTCCTCCTACAATGAGCAGTTCTTC. Its protein product is CASSWRTSGRAGSSYNEQFF. Full variable domain (remainder filled in from reference TRBV5-1 and TRBJ2-1): KAGVTQTPRYLIKTRGQQVTLSCSPISGHRSVSWYQQTPGQGLQFLFEYFSETQRNKGNFPGRFSGRQFSNSRSEMNVSTLELGDSALYLCASSWRTSGRAGSSYNEQFFGPGTRLTVL.

The chain has TRBV28 and TRBJ2-7, with 7 bases lining up with TRBD1. V lost 6 bases and J lost 3; bases outside the gene matches: 5. This CDR3 region has 13 residues. CDR1 MDHEN and CDR2 SYDVKM come from the germline V gene. The CDR3 spells CASSPGTVYEQYF. As DNA, the CDR3 is TGTGCCAGCAGCCCCGGGACAGTCTACGAGCAGTACTTC. The variable domain in full, with the rest retrieved from reference TRBV28 and TRBJ2-7, is DVKVTQSSRYLVKRTGEKVFLECVQDMDHENMFWYRQDPGLGLRLIYFSYDVKMKEKGDIPEGYSVSREKKERFSLILESASTNQTSMYLCASSPGTVYEQYFGPGTRLTVT.

The V call is TRBV5-8, the J call TRBJ2-3, with TRBD1 matching 7 bases. Per germline, CDR1 SGHTS and CDR2 YDEGEE. After removal of 4 bases from V and 1 base from J, the junction contained 3 bases not matched to a gene. CDR3 length equals 14 residues. CDR3 residues: CASSRDRRTDTQYF. Written as DNA, the CDR3 is TGTGCCAGCAGCCGGGACAGACGCACAGATACGCAGTATTTT.

The chain is built from TRBV11-2 and TRBJ1-3; D gene unclear. The germline V gene encodes CDR1 SGHAT and CDR2 FQNNGV. With 1 base removed from V and 4 bases from J, the gap between germline ends came to 11 bases. The CDR3 covers 15 residues. In DNA, the CDR3 is TGTGCCAGCAGCTTAGGGGTGGGTTCGGGAAACACCATATATTTT. It specifies CASSLGVGSGNTIYF.

The gene calls are TRBV27 and TRBJ1-1, with D perhaps TRBD1 (6 bases). This CDR3 has 17 residues. With 2 bases removed from V and 3 bases from J, the gap between germline ends came to 19 bases. CDR1 MNHEY and CDR2 SMNVEV come from the germline V gene (reference sequence). CDR3 loop: CASSLSGLKDRYTEAFF. The CDR3 region has the DNA TGTGCCAGCAGTTTAAGTGGTCTAAAGGACAGATACACTGAAGCTTTCTTT.

V usage is TRBV10-3 and J usage is TRBJ2-1; TRBD2 matches at 14 bases. The V gene's germline CDR1 is ENHRY and CDR2 SYGVKD. V trimming: 4 bases; J trimming: 8 bases; junction bases outside the gene matches: 16. There are 19 residues in the CDR3. The CDR3 bases are TGTGCCATCAGTGCTCAACCGGGACTAGCGGGAGTAGGGGTCGATGAGCAGTTCTTC. As protein: CAISAQPGLAGVGVDEQFF.

This chain uses TRBV27 with TRBJ1-5; TRBD1 is a possible D gene (5 bases). Trimming stripped 4 bases from V and 3 bases from J, with 10 bases between. CDR3 length: 14 amino acids. Germline-derived CDR1 and CDR2 are MNHEY and SMNVEV (reference sequence). This CDR3 reads CASSSPGANQPQHF. CDR3 bases: TGTGCCAGCAGTTCCCCTGGGGCCAATCAGCCCCAGCATTTT.

This clone was counted a few times. The rearrangement uses TRBV15 and TRBJ2-7; D may be TRBD1 (5 bases). V lost 0 bases and J lost 3, with 18 bases in between. The CDR3 extends over 17 amino acids. The germline CDR1 and CDR2 sequences are LNHNV and YYDKDF (reference sequence). The CDR3 DNA sequence: TGTGCCACCAGCAGAGATCTGACAGTCTGGAAGAGCTACGAGCAGTACTTC. This translates into CATSRDLTVWKSYEQYF.

V usage is TRBV9 and J usage is TRBJ2-3; TRBD1 is a possible D gene (6 bases). Trimming took 6 bases from V and 3 from J, leaving 17 bases between them. Germline lookup yields CDR1 SGDLS and CDR2 YYNGEE. There are 15 residues in the CDR3. CDR3 DNA sequence: TGTGCCAGCAACCAACAGGGTTTGGAGACAGATACGCAGTATTTT. Protein sequence: CASNQQGLETDTQYF.

The rearrangement joins TRBV7-2 to TRBJ1-2, with 9 bases matching TRBD1. Germline-derived CDR1 and CDR2 are SGHTA and FQGNSA. The CDR3 spans 18 residues. J lost 3 bases, V lost 4 bases, and 15 bases had no gene match. CDR3 sequence: CASSSSILQGADDYGYTF. Written as DNA, the CDR3 is TGTGCCAGCAGCTCCTCAATACTACAGGGGGCGGACGACTATGGCTACACCTTC.

The chain is built from TRBV14 and TRBJ1-1; the D gene is possibly TRBD1 (5 bases). Germline-derived CDR1 and CDR2 are SGHDN and FVKESK. V lost 3 bases to trimming and J lost 0 bases, with 5 bases between them. The CDR3 covers 13 residues. CDR3 in amino acids: CASSQGVNTEAFF. Written as DNA, the CDR3 is TGTGCCAGCAGCCAGGGGGTGAACACTGAAGCTTTCTTT.

V and J are TRBV6-2 or TRBV6-3 and TRBJ2-7; 11 bases map to TRBD2. V gave up 2 bases and J gave up 2 bases; unmatched junction bases: 5. The CDR3 has 16 amino acids. Germline CDR1 MNHEY, CDR2 SVGEGT. CDR3 protein: CASSYPTSGSTYEQYF. CDR3 nucleotides: TGTGCCAGCAGTTACCCCACTAGCGGGAGTACCTACGAGCAGTACTTC.

The chain employs TRBV2 and TRBJ2-5, with TRBD1 matching over 8 bases. In germline, CDR1 is SNHLY, CDR2 FYNNEI. Losses at the gene ends were 9 bases for V and 0 bases for J; bases not matched to a gene: 3. The CDR3 length is 13 residues. The chain's CDR3 is CASDRGNQETQYF. The CDR3 DNA reads TGTGCCAGTGACAGGGGAAACCAAGAGACCCAGTACTTC.

The V gene is TRBV27, the J gene TRBJ2-3; D is possibly TRBD2 (5 bases). Trimming shortened V by 5 bases and J by 2 bases, and 17 bases separated the two germline ends. The length of the CDR3 is 16 residues. Germline CDR1 reads MNHEY; CDR2 reads SMNVEV (reference sequence). CDR3 DNA sequence: TGTGCCAGCAGTCCTTCAACCCACGGGGTCACAGATACGCAGTATTTT. This gives the protein CASSPSTHGVTDTQYF.

This clone was counted between two and nine times. The chain recombines TRBV2 with TRBJ2-7, with 11 bases fitting TRBD2. Germline V gene data show CDR1 as SNHLY and CDR2 as FYNNEI. The CDR3 contains 15 residues. Losses at the gene ends were 4 bases for V and 4 bases for J; bases not matched to a gene: 6. The CDR3 region is CASSVFSGGGYEQYF. The CDR3 bases are TGTGCCAGCAGTGTTTTTAGCGGGGGGGGTTACGAGCAGTACTTC.

The genes are TRBV5-8 and TRBJ2-3; 7 positions match TRBD2. The CDR3 is 13 amino acids. Trimming cost V 9 bases and J 4 bases; bases outside gene matches: 8. The germline gives CDR1 SGHTS, CDR2 YDEGEE. The DNA for the CDR3 is TGTGCCACCCGGACTAGGGAGGCAGATACGCAGTATTTT. Translation gives CATRTREADTQYF.

This chain uses TRBV10-3 with TRBJ2-1; TRBD1 aligns across 9 bases. V lost 4 bases and J lost 13; bases outside the gene matches: 5. CDR1 and CDR2 (germline): ENHRY, SYGVKD. CDR3 length: 12 amino acids. The CDR3 reads CAISGTGDSQFF. As DNA, the CDR3 is TGTGCCATCAGTGGGACAGGGGACTCCCAGTTCTTC.

The chain uses TRBV12-3 or TRBV12-4 and TRBJ1-2; 7 bases fit TRBD1. The CDR3 totals 13 residues. The V segment lost 6 bases and the J segment 6 bases; nucleotides outside the gene matches: 7. DNA of the CDR3: TGTGCCAGCAGACCCGACAGGGCGGATGGCTACACCTTC. Its translation is CASRPDRADGYTF.

This clone occurred once. The chain combines TRBV7-9 with TRBJ1-1; D gene uncertain. V was cut by 4 bases and J by 0 bases, with 12 bases left in between. Germline V gene lookup returns CDR1 SEHNR and CDR2 FQNEAQ (reference sequence). The CDR3 extends over 15 amino acids. CDR3: CASSSLRSMNTEAFF. In DNA form, the CDR3 reads TGTGCCAGCAGCTCCCTGCGCAGTATGAACACTGAAGCTTTCTTT.

V is TRBV29-1 and J is TRBJ1-2, with D uncertain. Trimming left V 3 bases short and J 4 bases short, with 6 bases between. The CDR3 loop spans 11 amino acids. The germline V gene encodes CDR1 SQVTM and CDR2 ANQGSEA. Here the CDR3 DNA reads TGCAGCGTTGACAGCATCTATGGCTACACCTTC. Translation gives CSVDSIYGYTF. The whole variable domain, remainder taken from reference TRBV29-1 and TRBJ1-2, is SAVISQKPSRDICQRGTSLTIQCQVDSQVTMMFWYRQQPGQSLTLIATANQGSEATYESGFVIDKFPISRPNLTFSTLTVSNMSPEDSSIYLCSVDSIYGYTFGSGTRLTVV.

The chain's CDR3 is CASSYRERTEAFF. CDR3 DNA: TGTGCCAGCAGTTACCGGGAGAGAACTGAAGCTTTCTTT. The rearrangement links TRBV6-2 or TRBV6-3 to TRBJ1-1; no clear D gene. The CDR3 is 13 amino acids. CDR1 is MNHEY, CDR2 SVGEGT, per germline. Trimming took 2 bases from V and 5 from J, leaving 9 bases between them.

The genes are TRBV27 and TRBJ2-7, with D tentatively TRBD1 or TRBD2 (5 bases each). V lost 5 bases and J 0 bases, leaving 20 bases between the germline ends. The CDR3 totals 17 residues. Germline values: CDR1 MNHEY, CDR2 SMNVEV (reference sequence). The CDR3 loop is CASSGGWGGTSSYEQYF. The CDR3 DNA is TGTGCCAGCAGTGGGGGTTGGGGTGGGACGAGCTCCTACGAGCAGTACTTC.

V is TRBV7-8 and J is TRBJ2-1, with 16 bases fitting TRBD2. Germline CDR1 reads SGHVS; CDR2 reads FQNEAQ. The J segment lost 4 bases and the V segment lost 0 bases, leaving 6 bases of the junction unmatched. This CDR3 is 19 amino acids long. CDR3 region: CASSLAGLAGGPIYNEQFF. CDR3 nucleotide sequence: TGTGCCAGCAGCTTAGCGGGACTAGCGGGGGGGCCCATTTACAATGAGCAGTTCTTC.